This T cell receptor (beta chain) was profiled in a study of cytomegalovirus exposure and HLA in healthy donors. Germline CDR1 is KGHSH and CDR2 is LQKENI. The CDR3 has 16 residues. Trimming took 0 bases from V and 4 from J; bases not matched to a gene: 6. PCR employed 60 Vbeta and 13 Jbeta primers. Method: immunoSEQ multiplex PCR; TCRdb's copy keeps in-frame clones and lacks some. The sample lists about 160,000 clones, about 77% occurring once. At sampling all donors were nominally healthy, likely with unrecorded immune exposures. This clone appeared a few times. The rearrangement joins TRBV18 to TRBJ2-1, with 7 bases that match TRBD2. This sequence was found in a male donor in good health and CMV-seropositive. The source material was PBMCs. The CDR3 nucleotides are TGTGCCAGCTCACCACCGACAGCGGGGATTTACAATGAGCAGTTCTTC. As protein: CASSPPTAGIYNEQFF.